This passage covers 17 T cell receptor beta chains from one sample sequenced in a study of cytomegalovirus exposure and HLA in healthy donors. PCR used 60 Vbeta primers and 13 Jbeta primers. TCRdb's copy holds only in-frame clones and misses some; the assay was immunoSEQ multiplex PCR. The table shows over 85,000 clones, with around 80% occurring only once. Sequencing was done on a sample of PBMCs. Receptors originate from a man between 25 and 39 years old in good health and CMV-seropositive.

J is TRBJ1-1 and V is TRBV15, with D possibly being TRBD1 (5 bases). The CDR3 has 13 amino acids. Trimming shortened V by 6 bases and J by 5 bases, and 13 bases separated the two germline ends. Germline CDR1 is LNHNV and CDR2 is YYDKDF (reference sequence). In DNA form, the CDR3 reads TGTGCCACCAGTCGCCGGGGGGGTACTGAAGCTTTCTTT. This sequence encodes CATSRRGGTEAFF.

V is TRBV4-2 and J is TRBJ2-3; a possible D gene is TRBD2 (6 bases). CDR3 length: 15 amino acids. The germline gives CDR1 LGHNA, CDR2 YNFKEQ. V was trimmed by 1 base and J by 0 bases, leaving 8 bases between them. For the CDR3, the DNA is TGTGCCAGCAGCCAAGGAGGGACTAGCACAGATACGCAGTATTTT. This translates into CASSQGGTSTDTQYF.

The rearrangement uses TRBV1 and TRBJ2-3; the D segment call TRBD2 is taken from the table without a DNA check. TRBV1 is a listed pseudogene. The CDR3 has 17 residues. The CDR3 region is CTSSPEWGLAPTDTQYF. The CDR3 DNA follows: TGCACCAGCAGCCCAGAATGGGGACTAGCCCCCACAGATACGCAGTATTTT.

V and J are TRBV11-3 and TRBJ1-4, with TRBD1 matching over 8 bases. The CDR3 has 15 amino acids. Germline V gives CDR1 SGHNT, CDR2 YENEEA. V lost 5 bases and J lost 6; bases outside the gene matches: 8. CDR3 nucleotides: TGTGCCAGCAGCCGGACCGGGACAGGTGATGAAAAACTGTTTTTT. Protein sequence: CASSRTGTGDEKLFF. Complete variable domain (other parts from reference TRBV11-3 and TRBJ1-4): EAGVVQSPRYKIIEKKQPVAFWCNPISGHNTLYWYLQNLGQGPELLIRYENEEAVDDSQLPKDRFSAERLKGVDSTLKIQPAELGDSAVYLCASSRTGTGDEKLFFGSGTQLSVL.

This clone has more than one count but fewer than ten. The CDR3 spells CSTKTGTGGGEQYF. CDR3 DNA sequence: TGCAGCACTAAAACCGGGACAGGGGGCGGAGAGCAGTACTTC. V gene TRBV29-1 combines with J gene TRBJ2-7; TRBD1 aligns across 12 bases. The germline CDR1 and CDR2 sequences are SQVTM and ANQGSEA. The length of the CDR3 is 14 residues. Unmatched junction bases numbered 12, after V lost 8 bases and J lost 7 bases.

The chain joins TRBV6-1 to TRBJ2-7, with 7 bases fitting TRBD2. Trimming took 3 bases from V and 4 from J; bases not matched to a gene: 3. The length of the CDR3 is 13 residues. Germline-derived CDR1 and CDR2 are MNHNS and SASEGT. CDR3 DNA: TGTGCCAGCAGTGAGCTGCGGGGGTACGAGCAGTACTTC. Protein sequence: CASSELRGYEQYF.

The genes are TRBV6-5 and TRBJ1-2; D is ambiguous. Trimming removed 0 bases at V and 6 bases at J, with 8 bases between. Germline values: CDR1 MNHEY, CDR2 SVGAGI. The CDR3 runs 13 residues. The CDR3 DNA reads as TGTGCCAGCAGTTACTCGCTCCAGGATGGCTACACCTTC. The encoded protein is CASSYSLQDGYTF.

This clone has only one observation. As DNA, the CDR3 is TGTGCCTGGAGTGCCGGCAGGCTCGGTCAGCCCCAGCATTTT. This sequence encodes CAWSAGRLGQPQHF. The J gene is TRBJ1-5, the V gene TRBV30; D call uncertain. Germline V gene data show CDR1 as GTSNPN and CDR2 as SVGIG (reference sequence). CDR3 length: 14 amino acids. V lost 1 base, J lost 6 bases, and 13 bases lay in between.

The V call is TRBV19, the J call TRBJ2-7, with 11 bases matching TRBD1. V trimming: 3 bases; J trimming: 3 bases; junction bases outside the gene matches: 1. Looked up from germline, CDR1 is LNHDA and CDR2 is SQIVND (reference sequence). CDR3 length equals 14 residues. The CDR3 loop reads CASSIGTGGYEQYF. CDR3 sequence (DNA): TGTGCCAGTAGTATCGGGACAGGGGGCTACGAGCAGTACTTC.

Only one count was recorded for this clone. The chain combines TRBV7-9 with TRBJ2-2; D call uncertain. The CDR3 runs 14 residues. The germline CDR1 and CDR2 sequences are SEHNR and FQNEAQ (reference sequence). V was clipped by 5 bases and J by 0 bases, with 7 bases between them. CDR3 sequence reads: CASSPRSNTGELFF. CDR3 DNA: TGTGCCAGCAGCCCGCGATCGAACACCGGGGAGCTGTTTTTT.

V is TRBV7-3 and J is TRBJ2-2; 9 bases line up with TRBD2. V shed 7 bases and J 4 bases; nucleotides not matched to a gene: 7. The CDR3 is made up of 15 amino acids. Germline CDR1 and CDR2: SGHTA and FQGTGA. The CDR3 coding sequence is TGTGCCAGCAAGCGGGCGGGGGGGTCCACCGGGGAGCTGTTTTTT. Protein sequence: CASKRAGGSTGELFF.

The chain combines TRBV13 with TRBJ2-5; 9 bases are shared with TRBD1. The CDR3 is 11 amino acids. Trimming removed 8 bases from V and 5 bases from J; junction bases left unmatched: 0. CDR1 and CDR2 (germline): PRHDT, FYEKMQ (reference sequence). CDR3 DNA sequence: TGTGCCAGCGGGACAGGGGAGACCCAGTACTTC. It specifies CASGTGETQYF. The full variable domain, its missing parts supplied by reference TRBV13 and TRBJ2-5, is AAGVIQSPRHLIKEKRETATLKCYPIPRHDTVYWYQQGPGQDPQFLISFYEKMQSDKGSIPDRFSAQQFSDYHSELNMSSLELGDSALYFCASGTGETQYFGPGTRLLVL.

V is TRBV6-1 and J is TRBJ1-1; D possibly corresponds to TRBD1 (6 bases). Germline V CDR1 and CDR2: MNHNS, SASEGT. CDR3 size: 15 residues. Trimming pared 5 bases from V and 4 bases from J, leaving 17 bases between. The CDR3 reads CASSRPLDSTTEAFF. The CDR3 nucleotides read TGTGCCAGCAGTCGCCCTTTGGACAGCACCACTGAAGCTTTCTTT.

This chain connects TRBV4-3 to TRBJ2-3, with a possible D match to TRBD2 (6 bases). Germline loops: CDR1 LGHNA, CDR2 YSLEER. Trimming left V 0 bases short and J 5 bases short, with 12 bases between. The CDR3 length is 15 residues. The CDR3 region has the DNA TGCGCCAGCAGCCAAGATTGGCTAGCGCAAGATACGCAGTATTTT. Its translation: CASSQDWLAQDTQYF.

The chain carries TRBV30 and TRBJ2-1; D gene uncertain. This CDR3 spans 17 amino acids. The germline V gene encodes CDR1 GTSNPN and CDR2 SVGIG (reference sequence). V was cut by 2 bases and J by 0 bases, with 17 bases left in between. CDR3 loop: CAWSPPVPRLSYNEQFF. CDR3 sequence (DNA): TGTGCCTGGAGTCCTCCTGTGCCACGACTCTCCTACAATGAGCAGTTCTTC.

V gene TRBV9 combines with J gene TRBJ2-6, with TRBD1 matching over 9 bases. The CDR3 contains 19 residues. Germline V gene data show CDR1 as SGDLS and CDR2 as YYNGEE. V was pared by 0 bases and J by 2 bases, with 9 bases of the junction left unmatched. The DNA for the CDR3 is TGTGCCAGCAGCGTAGAATGGGACAGGGTCGGCGCTGGGGCCAACGTCCTGACTTTC. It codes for CASSVEWDRVGAGANVLTF.

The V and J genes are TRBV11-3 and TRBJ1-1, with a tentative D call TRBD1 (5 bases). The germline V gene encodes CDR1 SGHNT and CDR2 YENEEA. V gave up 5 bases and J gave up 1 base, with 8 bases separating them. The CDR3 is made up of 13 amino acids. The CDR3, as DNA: TGTGCCAGCAGCCCACAGGAGAACACTGAAGCTTTCTTT. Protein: CASSPQENTEAFF.